What follows are 17 T cell receptor beta chains derived from one specimen sequenced in a study of response to subunit inactivated influenza vaccine. Each CDR3 protein is one row after TCRdb ran MiXCR on the RT-PCR reads. The sample has more than 450,000 distinct CDR3 sequences; approximately 7.1% are singletons. The sample here was PBMCs from blood, taken approximately 25 months after vaccination. All receptors come from a man between 50 and 69 years old who received an inactivated influenza vaccine.

The table lists this clonotype with a few counts. The chain couples TRBV25-1 to TRBJ1-6, with 7 bases aligning to TRBD1. J gave up 0 bases and V 6 bases, and 8 bases lay outside the gene matches. Germline-derived CDR1 and CDR2 are MGHDK and SYGVNS. The CDR3 has 17 residues. The CDR3 spells CASSPGQTSSYNSPLHF. In DNA form, the CDR3 reads TGTGCCAGCAGCCCGGGACAGACTAGCTCCTATAATTCACCCCTCCACTTT.

There are a few counts of this clonotype. The rearrangement joins TRBV9 to TRBJ2-1; possibly TRBD1 for D (5 bases). CDR3 length: 13 residues. The germline V and J ends were trimmed by 4 bases and 5 bases, with 10 bases remaining between them. Germline V gene lookup returns CDR1 SGDLS and CDR2 YYNGEE. CDR3 amino acids: CASSTGPNNEQFF. As DNA, the CDR3 is TGTGCCAGCAGCACAGGACCCAACAATGAGCAGTTCTTC.

The genes are TRBV15 and TRBJ2-6, with 7 bases matching TRBD1. The ends lost 3 bases at V and 0 bases at J; junction bases unmatched: 5. This CDR3 spans 17 amino acids. Germline CDR1 and CDR2: LNHNV and YYDKDF (reference sequence). The DNA of the CDR3 is TGTGCCACCAGCAGGAAGACAGGGACCTCTGGGGCCAACGTCCTGACTTTC. Its protein is CATSRKTGTSGANVLTF.

This clonotype was seen only a few times. The CDR3 loop reads CAAKGVTTRILDEQFF. CDR3 sequence (DNA): TGTGCCGCTAAGGGGGTGACGACTAGAATTTTGGATGAGCAGTTCTTC. This sequence joins TRBV28 and TRBJ2-1, with D possibly called TRBD1 or TRBD2 (6 bases each). Germline CDR1 is MDHEN and CDR2 is SYDVKM. The CDR3 runs to 16 residues. The germline V and J ends were trimmed by 11 bases and 8 bases, with 28 bases remaining between them.

The table lists this clonotype with many counts. The gene calls are TRBV20-1 and TRBJ2-1; 7 nucleotides line up with TRBD2. The CDR3 has 15 amino acids. Germline CDR1 and CDR2: DFQATT and SNEGSKA (reference sequence). V lost 7 bases to trimming and J lost 6 bases; unmatched junction nucleotides: 15. The CDR3, as DNA: TGCAGTGTCCCACTTAGCGGGCTCGGAGGCAATGAGCAGTTCTTC. It specifies CSVPLSGLGGNEQFF.

This clonotype was seen more than once but under ten times. The genes are TRBV11-2 and TRBJ1-4; 8 bases match TRBD1. CDR3 length equals 17 residues. Trimming at V came to 5 bases and at J to 2 bases, leaving 10 bases not matched to a gene. The germline V gene has CDR1 SGHAT and CDR2 FQNNGV. CDR3 sequence (DNA): TGTGCCAGCAGCCTTCGGGACAGGAGGGTTACTAATGAAAAACTGTTTTTT. It translates to CASSLRDRRVTNEKLFF.

This chain connects TRBV7-9 to TRBJ2-2; D is ambiguous. This CDR3 is 13 amino acids long. The V gene's germline CDR1 is SEHNR and CDR2 FQNEAQ (reference sequence). V was clipped by 1 base and J by 6 bases, with 6 bases between them. The CDR3 nucleotides are TGTGCCAGCAGCTTAGGGATAGCCGGGGAGCTGTTTTTT. Its protein product is CASSLGIAGELFF.

The sample holds a few counts of this clonotype. The gene calls are TRBV7-2 and TRBJ2-6; 7 bases align to TRBD1. This CDR3 comprises 22 residues. Germline V gives CDR1 SGHTA, CDR2 FQGNSA. Trimming cost V 6 bases and J 0 bases; bases outside gene matches: 23. The CDR3 loop reads CASSFREDRDWYVSSGANVLTF. DNA of the CDR3: TGTGCCAGCAGTTTTAGGGAAGACAGGGATTGGTATGTGAGCTCTGGGGCCAACGTCCTGACTTTC.

This clonotype occurred a few times. The chain recombines TRBV7-3 with TRBJ2-5; 7 bases line up with TRBD2. Germline assignment: CDR1 SGHTA and CDR2 FQGTGA. V lost 3 bases and J lost 4; bases outside the gene matches: 2. This CDR3 has 13 amino acids. The CDR3 nucleotides are TGTGCCAGCAGCTTCAGGGAGGGAGAGACCCAGTACTTC. It encodes CASSFREGETQYF. Based on the CDR3 plus reference TRBV7-3 and TRBJ2-5, the full variable domain is GAGVSQTPSNKVTEKGKYVELRCDPISGHTALYWYRQSLGQGPEFLIYFQGTGAADDSGLPNDRFFAVRPEGSVSTLKIQRTERGDSAVYLCASSFREGETQYFGPGTRLLVL.

There are many counts of this clonotype. The gene calls are TRBV7-8 and TRBJ2-1; D is possibly TRBD2 (5 bases). This CDR3 region has 15 residues. CDR1 is SGHVS, CDR2 FQNEAQ, per germline. V dropped 3 bases and J dropped 0 bases, with 9 bases sitting between them. This CDR3 reads CASSFSGVSYNEQFF. CDR3 DNA sequence: TGTGCCAGCAGCTTTTCCGGGGTCTCCTACAATGAGCAGTTCTTC.

A few counts support this clonotype. The chain uses TRBV12-3 or TRBV12-4 and TRBJ2-2, with a possible D match to TRBD1 (7 bases). V was cut by 6 bases and J by 3 bases, with 14 bases left in between. The CDR3 totals 15 residues. This CDR3 is CASRDQGGYTGELFF. The CDR3, as DNA: TGTGCCAGCAGGGATCAGGGGGGATACACCGGGGAGCTGTTTTTT.

This chain uses TRBV5-1 with TRBJ2-1; 7 bases align to TRBD1. Germline trimming cut 2 bases from V and 6 bases from J; bases unmatched to any gene: 5. This CDR3 is built from 14 residues. Germline lookup yields CDR1 SGHRS and CDR2 YFSETQ. The CDR3 spells CASSFRQGSNEQFF. CDR3 sequence (DNA): TGCGCCAGCAGCTTCCGACAGGGAAGCAATGAGCAGTTCTTC.

This clonotype was picked up many times. V and J are TRBV28 and TRBJ1-5; D may be TRBD1 (5 bases). Trimming stripped 4 bases from V and 5 bases from J, with 9 bases between. Germline CDR1 MDHEN, CDR2 SYDVKM. This CDR3 comprises 13 residues. CDR3 amino acids: CASSSTAYQPQHF. The CDR3 bases are TGTGCCAGCAGTTCGACAGCATATCAGCCCCAGCATTTT.

The chain recombines TRBV21-1 with TRBJ2-5; TRBD2, as called in the table, went unchecked against the DNA. TRBV21-1 is noted as a pseudogene. This CDR3 spans 17 amino acids. The CDR3 nucleotides read TGTGCCAGCAGCACCCCGGCACTAGCGGGGGTTGGGGAGACCCAGTACTTC. It encodes CASSTPALAGVGETQYF.

The chain joins TRBV27 to TRBJ2-5; no definite D call. This CDR3 spans 14 amino acids. V was pared by 0 bases and J by 1 base, with 6 bases between. Germline V gives CDR1 MNHEY, CDR2 SMNVEV (reference sequence). CDR3 DNA: TGTGCCAGCAGTTTATCCTGGGCCCAAGAGACCCAGTACTTC. Its protein product is CASSLSWAQETQYF.

The chain carries TRBV10-3 and TRBJ2-7, with D uncertain. The CDR3 extends over 13 amino acids. Trimming cost V 4 bases and J 5 bases, with 12 bases left between them. Germline values: CDR1 ENHRY, CDR2 SYGVKD. DNA of the CDR3: TGTGCCATCAGTGCCACGGGTGGGCACGAGCAGTACTTC. Its protein product is CAISATGGHEQYF.

The chain employs TRBV4-3 and TRBJ1-6; D ambiguous. The germline CDR1 and CDR2 sequences are LGHNA and YSLEER. The CDR3 runs to 16 residues. The V end lost 0 bases, the J end lost 6 bases, and 12 bases lay between the germline ends. CDR3 loop: CASSQDGSVRNSPLHF. The CDR3, as DNA: TGCGCCAGCAGCCAAGATGGAAGTGTACGTAATTCACCCCTCCACTTT.